The T cell receptor beta chain described here comes from a study of blood T cells in healthy people across ages. The CDR3 covers 16 residues. Germline assignment: CDR1 SGHVS and CDR2 FQNEAQ. Losses at the gene ends were 1 base for V and 2 bases for J; bases not matched to a gene: 2. Using a J-beta primer mix together with a sample-barcoded 5' primer, a second PCR was run for roughly 7 to 11 cycles. Each CDR3 protein gets one entry after TCRdb re-called the 5' RACE reads with MiXCR. The data contain about 970,000 distinct CDR3 sequences, 51% of them singletons. Source material: blood. V and J are TRBV7-8 and TRBJ2-1; 10 bases agree with TRBD2. This receptor was identified in a woman aged 55-70 years in good health. CDR3 in amino acids: CASSLVSGRAYNEQFF. CDR3 nucleotide sequence: TGTGCCAGCAGCTTAGTAAGCGGGAGGGCCTACAATGAGCAGTTCTTC.